One and the same sample provided the 13 T cell receptor beta chains below, sequenced in a study of cytomegalovirus exposure and HLA in healthy donors. It was with 60 Vbeta and 13 Jbeta primers that the PCR ran. Measured with immunoSEQ multiplex PCR; TCRdb has only the in-frame clones, and not every one. This table holds some 74,000 clones, around 70% found once. Sequencing was carried out using PBMCs. The receptors derive from a man aged 35-49 years in good health and CMV-seropositive.

This clone was found once. V gene TRBV7-2 combines with J gene TRBJ2-7, with 7 bases lining up with TRBD2. Germline-derived CDR1 and CDR2 are SGHTA and FQGNSA. This CDR3 comprises 16 residues. Germline trimming cut 0 bases from V and 4 bases from J; bases unmatched to any gene: 9. The CDR3 here is CASSLAPSGRVYEQYF. CDR3 nucleotides: TGTGCCAGCAGCTTAGCGCCCTCAGGGAGGGTATACGAGCAGTACTTC.

V is TRBV4-3 and J is TRBJ2-3; D remains ambiguous. Trimming took 4 bases from V and 4 from J, leaving 12 bases between them. CDR1 and CDR2 (germline): LGHNA, YSLEER. CDR3 length: 14 amino acids. Here the CDR3 DNA reads TGCGCCAGCAGCCCGGGTCTTCCCGCAGATACGCAGTATTTT. Protein: CASSPGLPADTQYF.

The V and J genes are TRBV27 and TRBJ1-1, with TRBD1 as a possible D gene (5 bases). The germline gives CDR1 MNHEY, CDR2 SMNVEV (reference sequence). Trimming took off 7 bases at V and 0 bases at J, with 12 bases between the two ends. CDR3 length: 14 amino acids. The CDR3 nucleotides are TGTGCCAGCAACCGGGGGGGGGTGAACACTGAAGCTTTCTTT. Translated: CASNRGGVNTEAFF.

V is TRBV6-6 and J is TRBJ1-5; 9 nucleotides align to TRBD1. Germline trimming cut 7 bases from V and 4 bases from J; bases unmatched to any gene: 8. CDR3 length: 15 amino acids. Germline CDR1 MNHNY, CDR2 SVGAGI (reference sequence). The CDR3 DNA is TGTGCCAGCACCGAGACAGGGGGGGGAAATCAGCCCCAGCATTTT. Protein: CASTETGGGNQPQHF.

This clone was observed a few times. The gene calls are TRBV14 and TRBJ1-1; D is unclear. The CDR3 is 20 amino acids. V was clipped by 3 bases and J by 0 bases, with 26 bases between them. The V gene's germline CDR1 is SGHDN and CDR2 FVKESK. DNA of the CDR3: TGTGCCAGCAGCCATCTTAGACCGGGGAAGGGTGGGAGAGTGAACACTGAAGCTTTCTTT. This sequence encodes CASSHLRPGKGGRVNTEAFF.

The J gene is TRBJ1-3, the V gene TRBV4-3; no definite D call. CDR1 and CDR2 from the germline V gene are LGHNA and YSLEER. This CDR3 contains 13 residues. V was clipped by 3 bases and J by 4 bases, with 7 bases between them. The CDR3 region has the DNA TGCGCCAGCAGCCAGTCCCCGGGAAACACCATATATTTT. It translates to CASSQSPGNTIYF.

This chain links TRBV7-9 with TRBJ2-2, with 7 nucleotides matching TRBD1. Germline lookup yields CDR1 SEHNR and CDR2 FQNEAQ (reference sequence). The CDR3 extends over 13 amino acids. V gave up 6 bases and J gave up 6 bases; unmatched junction bases: 4. As DNA, the CDR3 is TGTGCCAGCAGATTCACAGGGGCCGGGGAGCTGTTTTTT. Residues: CASRFTGAGELFF.

This clone appeared a few times. The J gene is TRBJ2-1, the V gene TRBV14; TRBD2 is a possible D gene (6 bases). The germline V gene has CDR1 SGHDN and CDR2 FVKESK. The CDR3 runs 12 residues. The V end lost 4 bases, the J end lost 11 bases, and 12 bases lay between the germline ends. The CDR3 sequence: CASSPLRGQQFF. The DNA of the CDR3 is TGTGCCAGCAGCCCGCTGCGGGGCCAGCAGTTCTTC.

V gene TRBV19 combines with J gene TRBJ2-7; D is ambiguous. This CDR3 contains 11 residues. The germline CDR1 and CDR2 sequences are LNHDA and SQIVND (reference sequence). The ends were cut back, 5 bases at V and 2 bases at J, with 4 bases in the middle. As DNA, the CDR3 is TGTGCCAGTAGTTCCACCTACGAGCAGTACTTC. Protein: CASSSTYEQYF.

The rearrangement uses TRBV19 and TRBJ1-1, with 7 bases that match TRBD1. J gave up 0 bases and V 1 base, and 8 bases lay outside the gene matches. The CDR3 is 17 residues long. In germline, CDR1 is LNHDA, CDR2 SQIVND (reference sequence). In DNA, the CDR3 is TGTGCCAGTAGTATAGTCCAGGGGGGTTGGATGAACACTGAAGCTTTCTTT. Translating gives CASSIVQGGWMNTEAFF.

The chain joins TRBV7-6 to TRBJ2-7; the match to TRBD2 covers 13 bases. V lost 5 bases and J lost 4; bases outside the gene matches: 8. Germline V CDR1 and CDR2: SGHVS, FNYEAQ. The CDR3 is 16 amino acids. The DNA for the CDR3 is TGTGCCAGCAGCGCGACTAGCGGGGGGCCCGGATACGAGCAGTACTTC. Protein sequence: CASSATSGGPGYEQYF. The complete variable domain, with remaining parts taken from reference TRBV7-6 and TRBJ2-7, reads GAGVSQSPRYKVTKRGQDVALRCDPISGHVSLYWYRQALGQGPEFLTYFNYEAQQDKSGLPNDRFSAERPEGSISTLTIQRTEQRDSAMYRCASSATSGGPGYEQYFGPGTRLTVT.

This clone was picked up a small number of times. The chain employs TRBV6-1 and TRBJ2-7; TRBD1 matches at 9 bases. The junction had 7 bases not matched to a gene; V was cut back by 4 bases and J by 3 bases. Germline V gene sequence: CDR1 MNHNS, CDR2 SASEGT. This CDR3 spans 15 amino acids. The CDR3 reads CASSVGQGLGYEQYF. The CDR3 DNA reads TGTGCCAGCAGTGTAGGACAGGGGTTAGGCTACGAGCAGTACTTC.

The CDR3 coding sequence is TGTGCCAGCAGCTTAGGTGCGGGTTGGATTGAGGATGGCTACACCTTC. Protein: CASSLGAGWIEDGYTF. This chain links TRBV7-8 with TRBJ1-2; D is undetermined. Trimming removed 1 base at V and 6 bases at J, with 18 bases between. The CDR3 extends over 16 amino acids. Germline CDR1 reads SGHVS; CDR2 reads FQNEAQ.